The T cell receptor beta chain described here comes from a study of T-cell reconstitution after alpha-beta-depleted transplantation in children. With 3 bases removed from V and 5 bases from J, the gap between germline ends came to 18 bases. The CDR3 is made up of 17 amino acids. Per germline, CDR1 KGHDR and CDR2 SFDVKD. On this clonotype: Antigen unknown.

General study findings and limits: Reports say that about two months after transplant, the alpha-beta T cells came out of several hundred graft clones that had expanded.

Molecular barcoding with unique molecular identifiers was used for the TCRbeta library. MiXCR, run by TCRdb on the PCR reads, gives a single entry per CDR3 protein. The table lists hundreds of thousands of distinct CDR3 sequences, 13% of them singletons. The receptor was derived from a male patient aged 10 to 17 who had a stem cell transplant for acute myeloid leukemia, so the T cells may come from the graft donor. The rearrangement links TRBV24-1 to TRBJ2-2; perhaps TRBD1 as D (5 bases). The sequencing used PBMCs, mostly from graft donor cells, collected 360 days after TCRalphabeta/CD19-depleted stem cell transplant. Here the CDR3 DNA reads TGTGCCACCAGTGATCCCACCGGGCAGGGTGGGACCGGGGAGCTGTTTTTT. Amino acids: CATSDPTGQGGTGELFF.